Listed below are T cell receptor beta chains from one sample, sequenced in a study of blood T cell repertoires in COVID-19. The assay was immunoSEQ multiplex PCR, and TCRdb's table has in-frame clones only and misses some. The sample has about 270,000 clones; nearly 90% are singletons. Material: PBMCs or T cells enriched from blood (not recorded which). These TCRs come from a woman between 55 and 75 years old who had recovered from COVID-19. Each CDR3 is given with its conserved first and last residue. Each record gives: D gene, V gene, clone size, J gene, CDR3 protein, CDR3 DNA. The D gene is left open where the match is weak. A row's size may be missing; if present it is once, few, many or a size class.

D: TRBD2
V: TRBV28
size: -
J: TRBJ2-5
CDR3: CASRTRRLAGVGETQYF
DNA: TGTGCCAGCAGAACGAGGAGACTAGCGGGAGTCGGGGAGACCCAGTACTTC

D: TRBD1
V: TRBV29-1
size: -
J: TRBJ2-1
CDR3: CSGAPGQGNNEQFF
DNA: TGCAGCGGGGCACCGGGACAGGGAAACAATGAGCAGTTCTTC

D: -
V: TRBV3-1/TRBV3-2
size: -
J: TRBJ1-5
CDR3: CASSQGGRVHEPQHF
DNA: TGTGCCAGCAGCCAAGGGGGCAGGGTACATGAGCCCCAGCATTTT

D: -
V: TRBV3-1/TRBV3-2
size: -
J: TRBJ1-3
CDR3: CASGPSSGNTIYF
DNA: TGTGCCAGCGGCCCGAGCTCTGGAAACACCATATATTTT

D: -
V: TRBV6-5
size: -
J: TRBJ1-1
CDR3: CASSRRDENTEAFF
DNA: TGTGCCAGCAGCCGGCGGGACGAGAACACTGAAGCTTTCTTT

D: TRBD2
V: TRBV15
size: -
J: TRBJ2-7
CDR3: CATSSSGSSIEQYF
DNA: TGTGCCACCAGCAGTAGCGGGTCATCGATCGAGCAGTACTTC

D: TRBD1
V: TRBV27
size: -
J: TRBJ1-6
CDR3: CASSPRTGGAKNSPLHF
DNA: TGTGCCAGCAGCCCTAGGACAGGGGGCGCAAAAAATTCACCCCTCCACTTT

D: TRBD1
V: TRBV30
size: -
J: TRBJ1-5
CDR3: CAWSYRGGNQPQHF
DNA: TGTGCCTGGTCTTACAGGGGTGGCAATCAGCCCCAGCATTTT

D: TRBD2
V: TRBV6-5
size: once
J: TRBJ2-2
CDR3: CASRTGGANTGELFF
DNA: TGTGCCAGCAGAACGGGGGGGGCTAACACCGGGGAGCTGTTTTTT

D: -
V: TRBV12-3/TRBV12-4
size: -
J: TRBJ2-5
CDR3: CASCRERETQYF
DNA: TGTGCCAGCTGCCGGGAGCGAGAGACCCAGTACTTC

D: -
V: TRBV18
size: -
J: TRBJ1-1
CDR3: CASSYGQSEAFF
DNA: TGTGCCAGCTCCTACGGACAGAGCGAAGCTTTCTTT

D: -
V: TRBV12-3/TRBV12-4
size: -
J: TRBJ2-7
CDR3: CASCRDSYEQYF
DNA: TGTGCCAGCTGCAGGGACTCCTACGAGCAGTACTTC

D: -
V: TRBV7-8
size: -
J: TRBJ2-3
CDR3: CASSLGRDIITDTQYF
DNA: TGTGCCAGCAGCTTAGGCCGGGACATAATAACAGATACGCAGTATTTT

D: TRBD1
V: TRBV28
size: -
J: TRBJ1-5
CDR3: CASSPRGVGNQPQHF
DNA: TGTGCCAGCAGCCCCAGGGGGGTGGGCAATCAGCCCCAGCATTTT

D: TRBD2
V: TRBV24-1
size: -
J: TRBJ2-1
CDR3: CATVQTGGNEQFF
DNA: TGTGCCACCGTTCAGACGGGAGGCAATGAGCAGTTCTTC

D: -
V: TRBV2
size: -
J: TRBJ1-2
CDR3: CASSEGGRRGYTF
DNA: TGTGCCAGCAGTGAAGGGGGGCGGAGGGGCTACACCTTC

D: -
V: TRBV6-5
size: -
J: TRBJ2-1
CDR3: CASTIESSSYNEQFF
DNA: TGTGCCAGCACGATTGAGAGTAGCTCCTACAATGAGCAGTTCTTC

D: TRBD1
V: TRBV7-9
size: -
J: TRBJ1-2
CDR3: CASSPGTANYGYTF
DNA: TGTGCCAGCAGCCCTGGGACAGCTAACTATGGCTACACCTTC

D: -
V: TRBV2
size: -
J: TRBJ2-5
CDR3: CASSELLAQETQYF
DNA: TGTGCCAGCAGTGAACTGTTGGCCCAAGAGACCCAGTACTTC

D: -
V: TRBV11-3
size: -
J: TRBJ1-1
CDR3: CASSLGLEVWNTEAFF
DNA: TGTGCCAGCAGCTTAGGTCTCGAGGTGTGGAACACTGAAGCTTTCTTT

D: -
V: TRBV18
size: -
J: TRBJ1-4
CDR3: CASSPQGRNEKLFF
DNA: TGTGCCAGCTCACCACAGGGGAGGAATGAAAAACTGTTTTTT

D: -
V: TRBV6-2/TRBV6-3
size: -
J: TRBJ1-2
CDR3: CASSYNRGGYTF
DNA: TGTGCCAGCAGTTACAATAGGGGTGGCTACACCTTC

D: -
V: TRBV12-3/TRBV12-4
size: -
J: TRBJ2-1
CDR3: CASSLAVYNEQFF
DNA: TGTGCCAGCAGTTTGGCAGTTTACAATGAGCAGTTCTTC

D: -
V: TRBV19
size: -
J: TRBJ2-2
CDR3: CASSIWGGAVGELFF
DNA: TGTGCCAGTAGTATCTGGGGGGGCGCGGTCGGGGAGCTGTTTTTT

D: -
V: TRBV7-3
size: -
J: TRBJ2-7
CDR3: CASSFRGGDEQYF
DNA: TGTGCCAGCAGCTTCAGGGGTGGAGACGAGCAGTACTTC

D: -
V: TRBV6-5
size: -
J: TRBJ1-3
CDR3: CASSYPGSSGNTIYF
DNA: TGTGCCAGCAGTTACCCAGGGTCTTCTGGAAACACCATATATTTT

D: TRBD2
V: TRBV5-1
size: -
J: TRBJ2-5
CDR3: CASSSGLAGETQYF
DNA: TGCGCCAGCAGCTCTGGACTAGCTGGAGAGACCCAGTACTTC

D: -
V: TRBV20-1
size: -
J: TRBJ2-1
CDR3: CSATVLDEQFF
DNA: TGCAGTGCCACAGTGCTCGATGAGCAGTTCTTC

D: -
V: TRBV21-1
size: -
J: TRBJ1-2
CDR3: CASSTSLVGSNYGYTF
DNA: TGTGCCAGCAGCACTAGCTTGGTAGGGTCGAACTATGGCTACACCTTC

D: TRBD1
V: TRBV6-5
size: -
J: TRBJ2-3
CDR3: CASSPGTGWTDTQYF
DNA: TGTGCCAGCAGCCCCGGGACAGGGTGGACAGATACGCAGTATTTT

D: -
V: TRBV3-1/TRBV3-2
size: -
J: TRBJ2-2
CDR3: CASSQGTANTGELFF
DNA: TGTGCCAGCAGCCAAGGCACAGCGAACACCGGGGAGCTGTTTTTT

D: TRBD2
V: TRBV3-1/TRBV3-2
size: -
J: TRBJ2-3
CDR3: CASSQETSGSSTDTQYF
DNA: TGTGCCAGCAGCCAAGAAACTAGCGGGAGCAGCACAGATACGCAGTATTTT

D: -
V: TRBV18
size: -
J: TRBJ2-2
CDR3: CASSPVSLGNTGELFF
DNA: TGTGCCAGCTCACCGGTTAGTCTTGGGAACACCGGGGAGCTGTTTTTT

D: TRBD1
V: TRBV9
size: -
J: TRBJ2-1
CDR3: CASSPTGASTEQFF
DNA: TGTGCCAGCAGTCCGACAGGGGCGTCTACTGAGCAGTTCTTC

D: TRBD1
V: TRBV27
size: -
J: TRBJ2-1
CDR3: CASSPDRGNEQFF
DNA: TGTGCCAGCAGTCCTGACAGGGGAAATGAGCAGTTCTTC

D: -
V: TRBV5-1
size: -
J: TRBJ2-2
CDR3: CAISQGSNTGELFF
DNA: TGCGCCATCTCACAGGGCTCGAACACCGGGGAGCTGTTTTTT

D: -
V: TRBV27
size: -
J: TRBJ1-5
CDR3: CASSIGGQPQHF
DNA: TGTGCCAGCAGTATCGGCGGTCAGCCCCAGCATTTT

D: -
V: TRBV28
size: -
J: TRBJ1-4
CDR3: CATLGEGRRGEKLFF
DNA: TGTGCCACCCTTGGGGAGGGGAGGAGAGGGGAAAAACTGTTTTTT

D: -
V: TRBV13
size: once
J: TRBJ2-3
CDR3: CASSRWRGTDTQYF
DNA: TGTGCCAGCAGCCGTTGGAGGGGCACAGATACGCAGTATTTT

D: -
V: TRBV3-1/TRBV3-2
size: -
J: TRBJ1-4
CDR3: CASSQGRGEKLFF
DNA: TGTGCCAGCAGCCAAGGAAGGGGCGAAAAACTGTTTTTT

D: TRBD2
V: TRBV4-1
size: -
J: TRBJ2-2
CDR3: CASSQRAGLNTGELFF
DNA: TGCGCCAGCAGCCAACGAGCGGGGCTCAACACCGGGGAGCTGTTTTTT

D: TRBD1
V: TRBV9
size: -
J: TRBJ1-4
CDR3: CASSVGGGRDGGNEKLFF
DNA: TGTGCCAGCAGCGTAGGAGGGGGCCGGGACGGAGGAAATGAAAAACTGTTTTTT

D: -
V: TRBV18
size: -
J: TRBJ1-2
CDR3: CTSSRPDISSYGYTF
DNA: TGTACCAGCTCACGCCCGGACATCTCGAGCTATGGCTACACCTTC

D: -
V: TRBV2
size: -
J: TRBJ2-3
CDR3: CASSELATDTQYF
DNA: TGTGCCAGCAGTGAGTTAGCCACAGATACGCAGTATTTT

D: TRBD2
V: TRBV4-1
size: -
J: TRBJ2-2
CDR3: CASSQDRGAGANTGELFF
DNA: TGCGCCAGCAGCCAAGATAGGGGAGCGGGGGCTAACACCGGGGAGCTGTTTTTT

D: TRBD1
V: TRBV18
size: -
J: TRBJ1-1
CDR3: CASSQGGRDTEAFF
DNA: TGTGCCAGCTCACAAGGGGGCCGGGACACTGAAGCTTTCTTT

D: TRBD1
V: TRBV9
size: once
J: TRBJ2-6
CDR3: CASSVDETGAGANVLTF
DNA: TGTGCCAGCAGCGTAGACGAAACAGGGGCTGGGGCCAACGTCCTGACTTTC

D: -
V: TRBV5-4
size: -
J: TRBJ1-6
CDR3: CASSWGGGTDSPLHF
DNA: TGTGCCAGCAGCTGGGGCGGGGGGACGGATTCACCCCTCCACTTT

D: -
V: TRBV5-1
size: -
J: TRBJ1-2
CDR3: CASSSSAGQYGYTF
DNA: TGCGCCAGCAGCTCCTCGGCAGGGCAATATGGCTACACCTTC

D: TRBD1
V: TRBV19
size: -
J: TRBJ1-1
CDR3: CASSTSTGWNTEAFF
DNA: TGTGCCAGTAGTACCTCGACAGGGTGGAACACTGAAGCTTTCTTT

D: TRBD2
V: TRBV18
size: -
J: TRBJ2-1
CDR3: CASSPPASGNIGEQFF
DNA: TGTGCCAGCTCACCACCCGCTAGCGGGAATATAGGTGAGCAGTTCTTC

D: TRBD1
V: TRBV19
size: once
J: TRBJ1-1
CDR3: CASSKPGTGTTWAFF
DNA: TGTGCCAGTAGTAAACCTGGGACAGGGACCACTTGGGCTTTCTTT

D: TRBD1
V: TRBV30
size: -
J: TRBJ1-3
CDR3: CAWDRVGDTIYF
DNA: TGTGCCTGGGACAGGGTTGGGGACACCATATATTTT